This is a list of T cell receptor beta chains from one sample in a study of blood T cell repertoires in COVID-19. The assay was immunoSEQ multiplex PCR, and TCRdb's table has in-frame clones only and misses some. The profile shows a few hundred thousand clones, 80% to 85% of them singletons. The sample was PBMCs or T cells enriched from blood (not recorded which). The origin of the receptors is a woman aged 40 to 50 who had recovered from COVID-19. Each CDR3 is given with its conserved first and last residue. Fields, in order: CDR3 length, D gene, V gene, clone size, J gene, CDR3 DNA, CDR3 protein. D genes are given only for firm matches. Part of the rows lack a size; the others show once, few, many or a class for expanded clones.

cdr3_length: 17; d_call: TRBD2; v_call: TRBV19; clone_size: NA; j_call: TRBJ2-3; cdr3_nt: TGTGCCACAGCCGGGACTAGCGGGAGTGGTAGGGTGGATACGCAGTATTTT; cdr3_aa: CATAGTSGSGRVDTQYF
cdr3_length: 16; d_call: NA; v_call: TRBV4-3; clone_size: NA; j_call: TRBJ1-1; cdr3_nt: TGCGCCAGCAGCCTATACTACAGGGACATGAACACTGAAGCTTTCTTT; cdr3_aa: CASSLYYRDMNTEAFF
cdr3_length: 12; d_call: NA; v_call: TRBV7-2; clone_size: NA; j_call: TRBJ1-1; cdr3_nt: TGTGCCAGCAGCTTAACAGGCGTGGGAGCTTTCTTT; cdr3_aa: CASSLTGVGAFF
cdr3_length: 16; d_call: NA; v_call: TRBV11-3; clone_size: NA; j_call: TRBJ2-1; cdr3_nt: TGTGCCAGCAGCTTAGCCCGGGGACTCAATAAGAATGAGCAGTTCTTC; cdr3_aa: CASSLARGLNKNEQFF
cdr3_length: 18; d_call: NA; v_call: TRBV5-5; clone_size: NA; j_call: TRBJ2-7; cdr3_nt: TGTGCCAGCAGCTTGGCTGAGCAGACCCTCCGGGGGTTCCACGAGCAGTACTTC; cdr3_aa: CASSLAEQTLRGFHEQYF
cdr3_length: 16; d_call: NA; v_call: TRBV5-1; clone_size: NA; j_call: TRBJ2-1; cdr3_nt: TGCGCCAGCAGCCCCGGGTCCGGGAGTGGGCACAATGAGCAGTTCTTC; cdr3_aa: CASSPGSGSGHNEQFF
cdr3_length: 15; d_call: TRBD1; v_call: TRBV9; clone_size: few; j_call: TRBJ2-7; cdr3_nt: TGTGCCAGCAGCGTGACAGGGGGCGCGGGTTACGAGCAGTACTTC; cdr3_aa: CASSVTGGAGYEQYF
cdr3_length: 14; d_call: NA; v_call: TRBV27; clone_size: NA; j_call: TRBJ1-5; cdr3_nt: TGTGCCAGCAGTTTATCCGGCAGGTACAGGCCCCAGCATTTT; cdr3_aa: CASSLSGRYRPQHF
cdr3_length: 13; d_call: NA; v_call: TRBV28; clone_size: NA; j_call: TRBJ1-2; cdr3_nt: TGTGCCAGCAGTGAAGGATCGGTACAGGGCTACACCTTC; cdr3_aa: CASSEGSVQGYTF
cdr3_length: 14; d_call: TRBD2; v_call: TRBV6-5; clone_size: NA; j_call: TRBJ2-2; cdr3_nt: TGTGCCAGCAGTTATCTAGCGGGAGCCGGGGAGCTGTTTTTT; cdr3_aa: CASSYLAGAGELFF
cdr3_length: 12; d_call: NA; v_call: TRBV30; clone_size: NA; j_call: TRBJ1-2; cdr3_nt: TGTGCCTGGAGTGCCAGGGACTATGGCTACACCTTC; cdr3_aa: CAWSARDYGYTF
cdr3_length: 15; d_call: NA; v_call: TRBV19; clone_size: NA; j_call: TRBJ1-5; cdr3_nt: TGTGCCAGTAGTATACAGGGGTTAGGCAATCAGCCCCAGCATTTT; cdr3_aa: CASSIQGLGNQPQHF
cdr3_length: 15; d_call: TRBD1; v_call: TRBV27; clone_size: NA; j_call: TRBJ1-4; cdr3_nt: TGTGCCAGCAGTCAACCGGGACAGGGGAATGAAAAACTGTTTTTT; cdr3_aa: CASSQPGQGNEKLFF
cdr3_length: 16; d_call: TRBD2; v_call: TRBV6-2/TRBV6-3; clone_size: NA; j_call: TRBJ2-1; cdr3_nt: TGTGCCAGCAGCCCTAGCGGGAGTTCAGCCTACAATGAGCAGTTCTTC; cdr3_aa: CASSPSGSSAYNEQFF
cdr3_length: 15; d_call: TRBD1; v_call: TRBV3-1/TRBV3-2; clone_size: NA; j_call: TRBJ1-1; cdr3_nt: TGTGCCAGCAGCCAAACGAACAGGGGCAACACTGAAGCTTTCTTT; cdr3_aa: CASSQTNRGNTEAFF
cdr3_length: 14; d_call: NA; v_call: TRBV7-2; clone_size: NA; j_call: TRBJ1-5; cdr3_nt: TGTGCCAGCAGCTTAGCAACAGACAATCAGCCCCAGCATTTT; cdr3_aa: CASSLATDNQPQHF
cdr3_length: 15; d_call: NA; v_call: TRBV9; clone_size: NA; j_call: TRBJ2-3; cdr3_nt: TGTGCCAGCAGCCAATTTCAGCGGGGCACAGATACGCAGTATTTT; cdr3_aa: CASSQFQRGTDTQYF
cdr3_length: 12; d_call: NA; v_call: TRBV28; clone_size: once; j_call: TRBJ2-7; cdr3_nt: TGTGCCAGCAGCCTGTATTCCTACGAGCAGTACTTC; cdr3_aa: CASSLYSYEQYF
cdr3_length: 15; d_call: TRBD1; v_call: TRBV18; clone_size: few; j_call: TRBJ1-2; cdr3_nt: TGTGCCAGCTCACCGAGACAGGGGGCGGACTATGGCTACACCTTC; cdr3_aa: CASSPRQGADYGYTF
cdr3_length: 16; d_call: NA; v_call: TRBV5-1; clone_size: few; j_call: TRBJ1-2; cdr3_nt: TGCGCCAGCAGCCCGGAGGGTCCGGGGGCTAACTATGGCTACACCTTC; cdr3_aa: CASSPEGPGANYGYTF
cdr3_length: 15; d_call: TRBD2; v_call: TRBV18; clone_size: once; j_call: TRBJ2-4; cdr3_nt: TGTGCCAGCTCACCATCTAGCGGGAATGTGAACATTCAGTACTTC; cdr3_aa: CASSPSSGNVNIQYF
cdr3_length: 13; d_call: NA; v_call: TRBV5-6; clone_size: NA; j_call: TRBJ2-2; cdr3_nt: TGTGCCAGCAGCCCCTGGAACACCGGGGAGCTGTTTTTT; cdr3_aa: CASSPWNTGELFF
cdr3_length: 14; d_call: NA; v_call: TRBV11-2; clone_size: NA; j_call: TRBJ1-2; cdr3_nt: TGTGCCAGCAGCTTAGAAGTCAGGTCTTATGGCTACACCTTC; cdr3_aa: CASSLEVRSYGYTF
cdr3_length: 14; d_call: NA; v_call: TRBV7-2; clone_size: NA; j_call: TRBJ1-5; cdr3_nt: TGTGCCAGCAGGCGCAGGGGAATTAATCAGCCCCAGCATTTT; cdr3_aa: CASRRRGINQPQHF